Included here is one T cell receptor beta chain sequence, with context. This sample is part of a study of blood T cell repertoires in COVID-19. The overall study: There were acute and convalescent COVID-19 samples, and they came from the United States, Italy and Spain. PBMCs, B-cell-depleted T cells, or T cells were the source of the cDNA or gDNA that made up the material.

Under the authors' procedure: Reference gene primer amplification yielded estimated nucleated cell counts. The assay was immunoSEQ multiplex PCR, and TCRdb's table has in-frame clones only and misses some. V and J calls and clone size are given by that table; D and trimming were obtained from the DNA. Among 25,000 to 35,000 clones listed, around 85% were seen once. Germline V lookup: CDR1 SGHVS, CDR2 FNYEAQ. The CDR3 length is 16 residues. Trimming removed 1 base at V and 3 bases at J, with 15 bases between. The source is a human donor in a cohort sampled during active COVID-19. Sequencing was done on a sample of peripheral blood. The gene calls are TRBV7-6 and TRBJ1-1; D gene unclear. The CDR3 loop is CASSLGAALSYTEAFF. The CDR3 region has the DNA TGTGCCAGCAGCTTAGGAGCGGCACTGAGTTACACTGAAGCTTTCTTT.